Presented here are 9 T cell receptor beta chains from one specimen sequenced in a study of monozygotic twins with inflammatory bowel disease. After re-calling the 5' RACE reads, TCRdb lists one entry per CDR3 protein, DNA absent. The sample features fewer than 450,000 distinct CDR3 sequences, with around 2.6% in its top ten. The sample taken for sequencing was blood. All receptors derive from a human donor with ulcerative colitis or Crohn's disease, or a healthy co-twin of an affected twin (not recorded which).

CDR3 amino acids: CASSQEDRGSYEQYF. The chain is built from TRBV4-3 and TRBJ2-7. Looked up from germline, CDR1 is LGHNA and CDR2 is YSLEER. The CDR3 has 15 residues.

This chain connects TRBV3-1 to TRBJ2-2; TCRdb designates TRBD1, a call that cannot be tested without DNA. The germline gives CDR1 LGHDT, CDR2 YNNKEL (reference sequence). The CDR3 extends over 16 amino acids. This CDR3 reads CASSQEGGVNTGELFF.

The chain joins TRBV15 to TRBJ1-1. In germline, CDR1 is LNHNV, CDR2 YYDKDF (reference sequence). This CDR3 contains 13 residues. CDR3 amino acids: CATSSNSNTEAFF.

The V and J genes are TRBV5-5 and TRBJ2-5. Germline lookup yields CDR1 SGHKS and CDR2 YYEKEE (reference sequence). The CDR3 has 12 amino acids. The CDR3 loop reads CASSSNRGTQYF.

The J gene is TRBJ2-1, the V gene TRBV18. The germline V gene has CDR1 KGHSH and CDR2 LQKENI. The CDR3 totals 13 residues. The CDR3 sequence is CASSPYTHNEQFF.

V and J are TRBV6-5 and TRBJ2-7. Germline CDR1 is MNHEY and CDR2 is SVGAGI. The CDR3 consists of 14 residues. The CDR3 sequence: CASSYGQAAYEQYF.

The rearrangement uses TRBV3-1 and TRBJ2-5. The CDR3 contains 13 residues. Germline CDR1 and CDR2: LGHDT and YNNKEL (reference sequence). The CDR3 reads CASSQGVLGTQYF.

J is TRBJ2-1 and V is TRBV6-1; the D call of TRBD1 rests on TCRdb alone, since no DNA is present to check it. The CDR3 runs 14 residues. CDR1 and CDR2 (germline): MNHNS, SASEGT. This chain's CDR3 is CASREGPTDNEQFF.

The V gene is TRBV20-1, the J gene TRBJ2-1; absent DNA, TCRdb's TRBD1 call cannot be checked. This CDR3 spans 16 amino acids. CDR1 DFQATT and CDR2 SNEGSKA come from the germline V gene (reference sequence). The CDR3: CSARDVRTGAYNEQFF.